This TCR beta chain stems from a study of early stage breast cancer tumors. The repertoire was sequenced with immunoSEQ multiplex PCR; TCRdb's copy has only in-frame clones and lacks some. The table has around 51,000 clones, roughly 73% seen once. V gave up 3 bases and J gave up 4 bases; unmatched junction bases: 5. From germline, CDR1 is GTSNPN and CDR2 SVGIG (reference sequence). The CDR3 consists of 14 residues. Sequencing used blood. This clonotype originated in a person aged 40 to 49 with breast cancer. J is TRBJ2-2 and V is TRBV30; 7 bases line up with TRBD2. This chain's CDR3 is CAWRSRGVTGELFF. The CDR3 coding sequence is TGTGCCTGGAGGTCCCGGGGGGTCACCGGGGAGCTGTTTTTT. The full variable domain, rest sourced from reference TRBV30 and TRBJ2-2, is SQTIHQWPATLVQPVGSPLSLECTVEGTSNPNLYWYRQAAGRGLQLLFYSVGIGQISSEVPQNLSASRPQDRQFILSSKKLLLSDSGFYLCAWRSRGVTGELFFGEGSRLTVL.